The entry below gives a single T cell receptor (beta chain) sequence along with its context. This clonotype was observed many times. No antigen is known for it. No clone much larger than this one lies a single base away; base qualities are absent. Ophthalmopathy patients were characterized by moderately to severely active disease, a Clinical Activity Score of at least 3, a NOSPECS grade of at least 4, and a disease duration under 3 months. Patients were excluded if they had other autoimmune diseases, uncontrolled infections, pregnancy or lactation. Diagnosis relied on clinical symptoms, serum thyroxine, TRAb, thyroid ultrasound and orbital computed tomography. Using Ficoll-Paque density gradient centrifugation, PBMCs were isolated from about 10 ml of fresh peripheral blood. Total RNA was extracted with Trizol reagent and quality-checked on an Agilent 2100 Bioanalyzer. TCR beta CDR3 regions were amplified from RNA transcripts for repertoire sequencing. A first-round RT-PCR used HTBI primers with the Qiagen OneStep RT-PCR kit, followed by a second-round multiplex PCR, size selection and purification. Libraries were sequenced paired-end with 100 bp reads on an Illumina HiSeq2000. On the authors' methods: Reads were processed with SOAPnuke, discarding reads with adapters, uncalled bases, mean Phred below 15, or no exact constant-primer or identifier match. COPE v1.2.5 was used to merge the high-quality paired reads. Each unique nucleotide sequence was treated as a clonotype, and MiTCR v1.1 was used to align the clonotypes to the IMGT TRB V, D and J references. The analysis was limited to V-J combinations with a frequency above 0.0001, which together covered 99.2% of the repertoires. For each V-J combination, a TCR clonal expansion and chaos score was defined as F50 clonal expansion divided by the chaos observed in the TCRdist matrix. Welch's t-statistics and random forest were used to reduce the features to about twelve V-J combinations, which were then used as input to a naive Bayes classifier. The similarity between thyroid and blood repertoires was quantified using the Morisita-Horn index. TCRdb redid the processing of the public reads, applying fastp at Q25 and MiXCR, and retained in-frame beta chains. Each entry is one CDR3 protein sequence, shown with its most common DNA and genes. The V and J calls come from TCRdb's annotation, not from the publication. The sample table records roughly 300,000 distinct CDR3 sequences; 15% to 20% of these occur just once. The ten largest clones add up to roughly 12% of the sample.

The record originates from a study of Graves' ophthalmopathy and Graves' hyperthyroidism (dated by TCRdb to 2016 to 2019). For context, the study as a whole: Peripheral blood was collected before any treatment was given, at the time of initial diagnosis. To tell Graves' ophthalmopathy apart from Graves' hyperthyroidism, and to predict which patients would progress to ophthalmopathy, the study relied on TCR beta repertoire signatures. In total, 135 blood samples were TCR-sequenced: some 43 ophthalmopathy, some 72 hyperthyroidism and approximately 17 hyperthyroidism-to-ophthalmopathy patients. A discovery set of about a hundred patients (roughly 43 ophthalmopathy, 55 to 60 stable hyperthyroidism) was enrolled to explore V-J signatures distinguishing ophthalmopathy from hyperthyroidism. The independent validation cohort included 18 to 20 hyperthyroidism patients plus 17 patients who later progressed from hyperthyroidism to ophthalmopathy. In about six hyperthyroidism patients, T-cell repertoires of thyroid tissue and blood were compared. Following sampling, methimazole starting at 30 mg daily was administered to hyperthyroidism patients, and high-dose intravenous methylprednisolone was administered to ophthalmopathy patients.

Via the germline V gene, CDR1 is SGHRS and CDR2 YFSETQ. Between the V and J ends, shortened by 4 bases and 2 bases respectively, the junction contains 15 bases. The CDR3 runs 15 amino acids, cysteine and phenylalanine included. The CDR3 DNA has 45 bases and is translated from base 1. General study outcomes and caveats: In validation, the model predicted ophthalmopathy progression with about 64% sensitivity and 72.22% specificity; approximately 12 predicted patients were CT-confirmed with GO in a median of about 6.1 months. Sample size was not predetermined statistically, and investigators were not blinded to group allocation. Most expanded thyroid clonotypes with frequency above 0.001 were also detected in blood, suggesting blood repertoires may reflect the thyroid immune response. The 13-signature model separated ophthalmopathy from stable hyperthyroidism with approximately 88% sensitivity and 81.08% specificity in cross-validation, and 80%/75% in the test set.

The chain links TRBV5-1 with TRBJ1-2; tentative D gene TRBD1, with 6 bases matching. The TCR comes from an adult man with Graves' ophthalmopathy. Sequencing was done on a sample of peripheral blood. The encoded CDR3 is CASSLGITGNYGYTF. Read as DNA, the sequence is TGCGCCAGCAGCCTAGGAATAACAGGGAACTATGGCTACACCTTC.